Reported below is one TCR beta chain. Antigen specificity is unknown. The PCR contained 60 Vbeta and 13 Jbeta primers. The table came from immunoSEQ multiplex PCR; TCRdb's copy has only in-frame clones and leaves some out. Found here are more than 150,000 clones, more than 65% of them singletons; the top ten hold under 3%. This specimen comes from a study of cytomegalovirus exposure and HLA in healthy donors. CDR1 and CDR2 (germline): MGHRA, YSYEKL. V gave up 3 bases and J gave up 4 bases, with 15 bases separating them. CDR3 length: 15 residues. Study-wide findings and caveats: Most CMV-associated TCR beta chains were later found to appear HLA-restricted. CMV serostatus was the sole immune exposure information available. Being indistinguishable, some V segments were excluded, TRBV6-2 and TRBV6-3 among them.

The chain links TRBV4-1 to TRBJ1-2; D possibly corresponds to TRBD1 (5 bases). Sequenced input: PBMCs. This receptor was identified in a woman aged 25 to 39 in good health and CMV-seropositive. The CDR3 sequence: CASSHPVGGSYGYTF. CDR3 DNA: TGCGCCAGCAGCCACCCCGTGGGGGGGAGCTATGGCTACACCTTC.